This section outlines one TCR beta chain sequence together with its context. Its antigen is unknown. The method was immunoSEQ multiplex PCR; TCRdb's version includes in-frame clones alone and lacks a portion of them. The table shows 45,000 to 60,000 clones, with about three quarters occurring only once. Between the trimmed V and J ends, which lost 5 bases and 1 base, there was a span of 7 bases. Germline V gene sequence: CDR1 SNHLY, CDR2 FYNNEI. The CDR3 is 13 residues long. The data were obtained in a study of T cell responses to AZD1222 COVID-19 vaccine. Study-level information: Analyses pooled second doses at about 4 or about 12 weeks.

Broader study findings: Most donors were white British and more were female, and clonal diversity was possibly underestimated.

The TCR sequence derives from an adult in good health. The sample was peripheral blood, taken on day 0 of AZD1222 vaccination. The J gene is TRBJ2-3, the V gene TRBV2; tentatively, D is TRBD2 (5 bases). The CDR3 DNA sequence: TGTGCCAGCAGTCTAGCAGGCACAGATACGCAGTATTTT. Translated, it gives CASSLAGTDTQYF.